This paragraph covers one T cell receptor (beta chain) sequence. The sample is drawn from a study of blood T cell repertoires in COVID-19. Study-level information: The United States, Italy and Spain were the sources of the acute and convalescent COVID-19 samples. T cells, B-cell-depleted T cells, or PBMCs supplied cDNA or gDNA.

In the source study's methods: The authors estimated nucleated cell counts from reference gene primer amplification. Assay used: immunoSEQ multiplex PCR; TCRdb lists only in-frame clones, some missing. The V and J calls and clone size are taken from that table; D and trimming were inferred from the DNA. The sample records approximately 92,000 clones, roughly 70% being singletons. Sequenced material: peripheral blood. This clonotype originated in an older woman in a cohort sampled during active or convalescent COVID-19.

CDR3 DNA sequence: TGCGCCAGCAGCTTGGATGGGGCGGCCTACAATGAGCAGTTCTTC. Translated: CASSLDGAAYNEQFF. V is TRBV5-1 and J is TRBJ2-1; D is possibly TRBD1 (5 bases). Germline CDR1 reads SGHRS; CDR2 reads YFSETQ. There are 15 residues in the CDR3. V lost 0 bases to trimming and J lost 2 bases, with 9 bases between them.